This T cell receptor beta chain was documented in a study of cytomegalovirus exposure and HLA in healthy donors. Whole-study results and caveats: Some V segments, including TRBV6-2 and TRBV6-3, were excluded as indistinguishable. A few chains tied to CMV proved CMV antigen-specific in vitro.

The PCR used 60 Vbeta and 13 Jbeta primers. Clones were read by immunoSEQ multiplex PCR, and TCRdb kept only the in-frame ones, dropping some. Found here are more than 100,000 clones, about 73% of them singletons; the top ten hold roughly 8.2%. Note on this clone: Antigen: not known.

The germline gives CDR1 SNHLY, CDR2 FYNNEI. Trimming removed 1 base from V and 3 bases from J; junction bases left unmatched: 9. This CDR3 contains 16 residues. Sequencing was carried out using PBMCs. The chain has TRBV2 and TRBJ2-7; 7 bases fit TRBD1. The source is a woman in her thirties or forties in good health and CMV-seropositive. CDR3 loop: CASSEELLQGIYEQYF. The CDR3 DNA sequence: TGTGCCAGCAGTGAAGAATTGTTACAGGGGATCTACGAGCAGTACTTC.